This T cell receptor (beta chain) was sequenced during a study of cytomegalovirus exposure and HLA in healthy donors. About the study: Earlier sequencing of about 200 million T cells yielded around 100 million unique TCR beta sequences. Study results and caveats: An analysis that was carried out later associated 15,000 to 20,000 TCR beta sequences with HLA alleles at 0.05 false discovery rate. The productive fraction for most TCR beta V segments was about 90% or about 30% in an earlier analysis.

With 60 Vbeta and 13 Jbeta primers, the PCR was carried out. Clones were read by immunoSEQ multiplex PCR, and TCRdb kept only the in-frame ones, dropping some. Of 60,000 to 80,000 clones listed, 78% are singletons. A word on this clone: Its antigen is undetermined.

The V end was cut by 4 bases, the J end by 2 bases, with 5 bases between. The CDR3 covers 12 residues. From germline, CDR1 is ENHRY and CDR2 SYGVKD. Specimen: PBMCs. This receptor was obtained from a girl aged 10-17 years in good health and CMV-seropositive. V and J are TRBV10-3 and TRBJ1-1, with D hard to call. The CDR3 region is CAISATNTEAFF. The CDR3 coding sequence is TGTGCCATCAGTGCAACTAACACTGAAGCTTTCTTT.